This T cell receptor (beta chain) was recorded in a study of CD8 T cells in Susac syndrome. Reverse transcription of about 0.45 to 1 ug RNA was performed with random hexamers. TCRdb ran MiXCR on the immunoSEQ multiplex PCR reads and lists one entry per CDR3 protein. Of around 280,000 distinct CDR3 sequences in the sample, 92% are singletons; the top ten hold about 0.063%. V was clipped by 5 bases and J by 3 bases, with 17 bases between them. This CDR3 is 15 amino acids long. Germline V gives CDR1 GTSNPN, CDR2 SVGIG (reference sequence). The clonotype comes from a human donor with multiple sclerosis. Sequenced material: CD4+ T cells from PBMCs. The chain uses TRBV30 and TRBJ1-5; no clear D gene. The CDR3, as DNA: TGTGCCTGGGACCCCAAAAGGGCCCTCAATCAGCCCCAGCATTTT. Its protein product is CAWDPKRALNQPQHF.